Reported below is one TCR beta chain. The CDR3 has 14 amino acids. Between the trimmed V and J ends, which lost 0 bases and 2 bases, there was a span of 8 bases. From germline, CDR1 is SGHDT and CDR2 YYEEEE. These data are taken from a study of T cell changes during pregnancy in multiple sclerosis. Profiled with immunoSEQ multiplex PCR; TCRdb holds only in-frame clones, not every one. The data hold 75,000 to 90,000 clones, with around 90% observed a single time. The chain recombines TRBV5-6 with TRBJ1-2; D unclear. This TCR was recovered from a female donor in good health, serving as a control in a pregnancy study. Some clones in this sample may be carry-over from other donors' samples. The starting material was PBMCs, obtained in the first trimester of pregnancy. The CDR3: CASSLAGANYGYTF. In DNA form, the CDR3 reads TGTGCCAGCAGCTTGGCCGGAGCAAACTATGGCTACACCTTC.